This T cell receptor beta chain was identified in a study of T cells in Graves' hyperthyroidism and ophthalmopathy. There are many counts of this clonotype. The antigen is undetermined. Lactation, pregnancy, other autoimmune disease or uncontrolled infection led to exclusion of patients. Clinical symptoms, serum thyroxine, TRAb, thyroid ultrasound and orbital computed tomography established diagnosis. It was 10 ml of fresh peripheral blood that supplied the PBMCs. Amplification of TCR beta CDR3 regions was performed using RNA transcripts as template. First-round RT-PCR of the TCR CDR3 relied on the HTBI primer set. TCRdb analysed the multiplex PCR reads with MiXCR anew, one entry per CDR3 protein. The data hold under 750,000 distinct CDR3 sequences, with 18% observed a single time. V shed 5 bases and J shed 1 base, with 11 bases lying between them. Germline V gene lookup returns CDR1 LGHDT and CDR2 YNNKEL (reference sequence). The CDR3 has 14 residues.

Notes on the study in general: It was a median around 6 months before onset that the model predicted ophthalmopathy.

Sequencing was done on a sample of blood. This receptor was identified in a woman between 45 and 60 years old with Graves' hyperthyroidism that later progressed to Graves' ophthalmopathy. This rearrangement joins TRBV3-1 to TRBJ1-1; D is perhaps TRBD1 (6 bases). CDR3 in amino acids: CASSFGQRNTEAFF. The CDR3, as DNA: TGTGCCAGCAGCTTTGGACAGCGGAACACTGAAGCTTTCTTT.